Described below is a single TCR beta chain sequence and its context. The antigen is unknown. V trimming: 1 base; J trimming: 5 bases; junction bases outside the gene matches: 3. Germline CDR1 and CDR2: SGHTA and FQGNSA. The CDR3 is 15 amino acids. The source of the sample is a study of cytomegalovirus exposure and HLA in healthy donors. Study-wide findings and caveats: In a later analysis, HLA-associated beta chains showed higher expansion and lower generation probabilities than comparable chains.

PCR primers comprised 60 Vbeta and 13 Jbeta primers. Assay used: immunoSEQ multiplex PCR; TCRdb lists only in-frame clones, some missing. The table shows some 150,000 clones, with over 80% occurring only once. The source material was PBMCs. The chain recombines TRBV7-2 with TRBJ2-3; 10 nucleotides agree with TRBD2. The source of this sequence is a woman between 45 and 65 years old in good health and CMV-seropositive. CDR3 sequence: CASSLGLAGIDTQYF. DNA of the CDR3: TGTGCCAGCAGCTTAGGACTAGCGGGTATAGATACGCAGTATTTT.